The present entry profiles one T cell receptor beta chain with its context. The antigen is unknown. This sample was included in a study of cytomegalovirus exposure and HLA in healthy donors. General study findings and limits: Researchers reported in a later analysis that a missense DCLRE1C variant was tied to TCR beta V- and J-gene trimming. Most subjects' HLA-A and HLA-B alleles were reportedly predicted from TCR beta sequences. Across donors, sequencing depth was assumed by presence/absence analyses to be roughly uniform.

The germline gives CDR1 KGHSH, CDR2 LQKENI. CDR3 length: 16 residues. V lost 4 bases to trimming and J lost 10 bases; unmatched junction nucleotides: 8. The PCR ran on 60 Vbeta and 13 Jbeta primers. Original processing methods: There were 80 million or so unique TCR beta chains by a later count, and about 12 million of them were shared. The table came from immunoSEQ multiplex PCR; TCRdb's copy has only in-frame clones and leaves some out. Clonal size and the V and J genes are those of that table, whereas D and trimming came from the DNA. The sample contains fewer than 200,000 clones, 75% to 85% of which appear only once.

Material for sequencing was PBMCs. This TCR derives from a female donor in good health and CMV-seronegative. The chain combines TRBV18 with TRBJ2-1; 15 positions match TRBD2. The CDR3 here is CASSLAGLAGGLEQFF. CDR3 coding DNA: TGTGCCAGCTCACTGGCGGGACTAGCGGGAGGTTTAGAGCAGTTCTTC.